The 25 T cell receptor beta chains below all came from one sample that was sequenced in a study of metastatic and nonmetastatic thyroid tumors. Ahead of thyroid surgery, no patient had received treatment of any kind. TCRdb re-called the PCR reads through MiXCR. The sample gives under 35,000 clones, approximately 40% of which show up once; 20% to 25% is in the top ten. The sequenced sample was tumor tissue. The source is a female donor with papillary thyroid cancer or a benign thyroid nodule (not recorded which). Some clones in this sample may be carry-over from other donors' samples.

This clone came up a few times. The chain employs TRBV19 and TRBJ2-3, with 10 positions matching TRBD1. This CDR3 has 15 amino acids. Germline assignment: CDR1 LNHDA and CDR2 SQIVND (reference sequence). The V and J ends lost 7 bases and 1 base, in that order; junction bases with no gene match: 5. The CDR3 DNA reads TGTGCCAGTACCGCCGGGACAGGGGGCACAGATACGCAGTATTTT. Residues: CASTAGTGGTDTQYF.

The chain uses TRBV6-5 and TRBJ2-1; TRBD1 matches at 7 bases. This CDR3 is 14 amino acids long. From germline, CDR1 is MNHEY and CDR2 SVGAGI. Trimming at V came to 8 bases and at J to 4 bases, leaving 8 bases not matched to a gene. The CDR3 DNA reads TGTGCCAGCGGTTCGGCAGGGGGTTACAATGAGCAGTTCTTC. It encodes CASGSAGGYNEQFF.

For the CDR3, the DNA is TGTGCCAGCAAGTGGAGGCGTGACTCTGGAAACACCATATATTTT. Amino acids: CASKWRRDSGNTIYF. The chain joins TRBV12-3 or TRBV12-4 to TRBJ1-3; the D is unclear. Trimming left V 7 bases short and J 0 bases short, with 13 bases between. The CDR3 length is 15 residues.

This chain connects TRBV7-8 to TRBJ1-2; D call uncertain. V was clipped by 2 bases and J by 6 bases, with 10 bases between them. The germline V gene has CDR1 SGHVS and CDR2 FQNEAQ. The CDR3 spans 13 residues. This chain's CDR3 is CASSLQRKDGYTF. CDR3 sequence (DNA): TGTGCCAGCAGCTTACAGCGCAAGGATGGCTACACCTTC.

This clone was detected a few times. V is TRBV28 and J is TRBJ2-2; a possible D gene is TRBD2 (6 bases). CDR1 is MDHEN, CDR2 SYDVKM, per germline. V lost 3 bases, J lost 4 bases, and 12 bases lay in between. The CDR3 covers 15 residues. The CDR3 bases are TGTGCCAGCAGTTTCGGCAGGGAGGTCACCGGGGAGCTGTTTTTT. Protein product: CASSFGREVTGELFF.

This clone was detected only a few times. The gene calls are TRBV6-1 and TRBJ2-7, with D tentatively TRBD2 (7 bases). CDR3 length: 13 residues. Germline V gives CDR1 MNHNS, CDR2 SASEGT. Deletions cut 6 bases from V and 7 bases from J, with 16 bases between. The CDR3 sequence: CASSGGPSGEQYF. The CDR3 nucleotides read TGTGCCAGCAGCGGGGGGCCGTCGGGGGAGCAGTACTTC.

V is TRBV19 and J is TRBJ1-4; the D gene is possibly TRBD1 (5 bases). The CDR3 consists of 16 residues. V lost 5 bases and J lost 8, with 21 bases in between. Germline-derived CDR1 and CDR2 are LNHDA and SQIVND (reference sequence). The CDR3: CASSPLRGPRGEKLFF. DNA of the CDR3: TGTGCCAGTAGTCCGCTGAGGGGCCCTCGGGGGGAAAAACTGTTTTTT.

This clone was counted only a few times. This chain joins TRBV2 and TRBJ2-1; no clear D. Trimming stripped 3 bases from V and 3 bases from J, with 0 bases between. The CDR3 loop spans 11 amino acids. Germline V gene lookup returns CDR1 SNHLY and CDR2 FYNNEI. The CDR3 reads CASSDYNEQFF. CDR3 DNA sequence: TGTGCCAGCAGTGACTACAATGAGCAGTTCTTC.

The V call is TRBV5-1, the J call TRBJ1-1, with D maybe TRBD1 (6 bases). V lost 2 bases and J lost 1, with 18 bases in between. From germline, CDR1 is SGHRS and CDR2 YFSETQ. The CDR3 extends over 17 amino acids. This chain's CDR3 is CASSFYRGDNSNTEAFF. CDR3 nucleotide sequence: TGCGCCAGCAGCTTTTATCGGGGGGACAACTCGAACACTGAAGCTTTCTTT.

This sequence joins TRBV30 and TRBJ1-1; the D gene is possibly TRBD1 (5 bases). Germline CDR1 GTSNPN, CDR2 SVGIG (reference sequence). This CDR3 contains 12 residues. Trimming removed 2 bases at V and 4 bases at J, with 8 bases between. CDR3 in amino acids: CAWSLGGTEAFF. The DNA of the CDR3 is TGTGCCTGGAGTTTGGGGGGCACTGAAGCTTTCTTT.

CDR3 sequence reads: CSARDTIVMSYNEQFF. In DNA form, the CDR3 reads TGCAGTGCTAGAGATACAATTGTCATGTCCTACAATGAGCAGTTCTTC. The rearrangement links TRBV20-1 to TRBJ2-1; no definite D call. The CDR3 is made up of 16 amino acids. Trimming left V 0 bases short and J 1 base short, with 13 bases between. Per germline, CDR1 DFQATT and CDR2 SNEGSKA (reference sequence).

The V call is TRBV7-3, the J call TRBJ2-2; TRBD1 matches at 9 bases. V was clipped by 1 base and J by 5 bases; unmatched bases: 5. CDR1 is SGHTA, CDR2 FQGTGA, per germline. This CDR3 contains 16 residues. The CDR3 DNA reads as TGTGCCAGCAGCTTAATCTCGGGACAGGGAACCGGGGAGCTGTTTTTT. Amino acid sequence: CASSLISGQGTGELFF.

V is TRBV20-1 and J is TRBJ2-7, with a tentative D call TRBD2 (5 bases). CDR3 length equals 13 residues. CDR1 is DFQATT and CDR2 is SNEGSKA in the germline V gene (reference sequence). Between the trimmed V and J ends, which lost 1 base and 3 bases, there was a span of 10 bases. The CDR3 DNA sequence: TGCAGTGCTAGAGCCGAAGGGAGCTACGAGCAGTACTTC. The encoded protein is CSARAEGSYEQYF.

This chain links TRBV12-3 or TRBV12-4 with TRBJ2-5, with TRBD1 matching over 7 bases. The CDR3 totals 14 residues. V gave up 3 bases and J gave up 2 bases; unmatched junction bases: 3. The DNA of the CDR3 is TGTGCCAGCAGTTTCCGGGACAGTCAAGAGACCCAGTACTTC. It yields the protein CASSFRDSQETQYF.

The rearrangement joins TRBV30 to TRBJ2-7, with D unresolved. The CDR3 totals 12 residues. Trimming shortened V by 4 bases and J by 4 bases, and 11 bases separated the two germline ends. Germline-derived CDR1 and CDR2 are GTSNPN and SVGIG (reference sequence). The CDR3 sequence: CAWTKVRYEQYF. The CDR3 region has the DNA TGTGCCTGGACAAAGGTACGATACGAGCAGTACTTC.

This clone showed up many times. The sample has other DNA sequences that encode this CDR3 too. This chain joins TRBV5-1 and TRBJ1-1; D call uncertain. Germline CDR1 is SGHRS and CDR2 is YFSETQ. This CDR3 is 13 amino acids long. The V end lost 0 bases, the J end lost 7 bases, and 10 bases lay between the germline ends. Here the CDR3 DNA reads TGCGCCAGCAGCTTGGAGGAGAAGGATGAAGCTTTCTTT. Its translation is CASSLEEKDEAFF. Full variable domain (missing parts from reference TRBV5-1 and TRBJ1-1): KAGVTQTPRYLIKTRGQQVTLSCSPISGHRSVSWYQQTPGQGLQFLFEYFSETQRNKGNFPGRFSGRQFSNSRSEMNVSTLELGDSALYLCASSLEEKDEAFFGQGTRLTVV.

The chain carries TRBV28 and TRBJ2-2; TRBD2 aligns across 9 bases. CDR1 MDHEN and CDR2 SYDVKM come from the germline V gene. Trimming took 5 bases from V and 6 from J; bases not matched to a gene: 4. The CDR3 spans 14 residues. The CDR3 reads CASSRTSASGELFF. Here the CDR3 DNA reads TGTGCCAGCAGTCGGACTAGCGCCTCCGGGGAGCTGTTTTTT.

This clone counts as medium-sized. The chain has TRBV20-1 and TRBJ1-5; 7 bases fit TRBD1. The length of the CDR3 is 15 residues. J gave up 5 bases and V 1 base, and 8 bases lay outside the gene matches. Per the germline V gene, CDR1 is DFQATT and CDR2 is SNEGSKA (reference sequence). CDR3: CSARGQGGRHQPQHF. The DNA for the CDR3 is TGCAGTGCTAGAGGACAGGGAGGCAGGCATCAGCCCCAGCATTTT.

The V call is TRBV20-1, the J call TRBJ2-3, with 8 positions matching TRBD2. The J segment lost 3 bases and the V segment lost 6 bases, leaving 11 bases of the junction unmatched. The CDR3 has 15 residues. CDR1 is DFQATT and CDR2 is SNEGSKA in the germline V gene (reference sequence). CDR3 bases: TGCAGTGCCTCCCCTAACGGGAGGGTGACAGATACGCAGTATTTT. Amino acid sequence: CSASPNGRVTDTQYF.

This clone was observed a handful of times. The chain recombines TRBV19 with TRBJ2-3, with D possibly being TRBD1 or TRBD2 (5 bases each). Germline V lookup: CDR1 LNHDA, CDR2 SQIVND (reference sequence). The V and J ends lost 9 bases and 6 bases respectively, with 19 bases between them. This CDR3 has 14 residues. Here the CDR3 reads CASAKTGLTDTQYF. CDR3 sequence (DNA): TGTGCCAGCGCCAAAACGGGGCTCACGGATACGCAGTATTTT.

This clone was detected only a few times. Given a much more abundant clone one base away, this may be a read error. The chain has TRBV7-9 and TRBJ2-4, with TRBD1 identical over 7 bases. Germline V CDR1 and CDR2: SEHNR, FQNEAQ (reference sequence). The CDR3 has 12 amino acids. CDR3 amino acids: CAKEDRKGIKYF. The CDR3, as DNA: TGTGCCAAAGAGGACAGGAAGGGCATTAAGTACTTC.

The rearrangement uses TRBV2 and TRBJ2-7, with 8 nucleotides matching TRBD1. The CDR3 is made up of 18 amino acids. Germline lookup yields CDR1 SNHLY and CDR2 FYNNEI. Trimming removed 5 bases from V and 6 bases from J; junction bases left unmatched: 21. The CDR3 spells CASSYTGGSERRGLEQYF. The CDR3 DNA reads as TGTGCCAGCAGTTACACAGGGGGTAGCGAGCGGAGGGGCCTCGAGCAGTACTTC.

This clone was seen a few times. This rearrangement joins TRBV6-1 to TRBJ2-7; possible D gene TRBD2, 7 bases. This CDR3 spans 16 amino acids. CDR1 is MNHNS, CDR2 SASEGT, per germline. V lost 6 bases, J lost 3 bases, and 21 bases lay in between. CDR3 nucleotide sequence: TGTGCCAGCAGCCCCGGAGTGGGGGGGGCTAACTACGAGCAGTACTTC. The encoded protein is CASSPGVGGANYEQYF.

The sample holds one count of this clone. The CDR3 sequence is CATSSQRGGHGELFF. The CDR3 DNA reads as TGTGCCACCAGTAGCCAGCGGGGGGGCCACGGGGAGCTGTTTTTT. The V gene is TRBV24-1, the J gene TRBJ2-2, with 10 positions matching TRBD2. The CDR3 has 15 amino acids. CDR1 is KGHDR, CDR2 SFDVKD, per germline. V lost 6 bases to trimming and J lost 7 bases; unmatched junction nucleotides: 7.

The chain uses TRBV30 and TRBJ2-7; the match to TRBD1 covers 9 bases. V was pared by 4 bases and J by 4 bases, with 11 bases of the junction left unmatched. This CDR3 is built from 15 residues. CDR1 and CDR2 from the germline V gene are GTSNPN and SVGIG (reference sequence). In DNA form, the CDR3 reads TGTGCCTGGACCAGGACCGGGACAGGGAGGTACGAGCAGTACTTC. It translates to CAWTRTGTGRYEQYF. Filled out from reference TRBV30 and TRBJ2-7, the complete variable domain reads SQTIHQWPATLVQPVGSPLSLECTVEGTSNPNLYWYRQAAGRGLQLLFYSVGIGQISSEVPQNLSASRPQDRQFILSSKKLLLSDSGFYLCAWTRTGTGRYEQYFGPGTRLTVT.